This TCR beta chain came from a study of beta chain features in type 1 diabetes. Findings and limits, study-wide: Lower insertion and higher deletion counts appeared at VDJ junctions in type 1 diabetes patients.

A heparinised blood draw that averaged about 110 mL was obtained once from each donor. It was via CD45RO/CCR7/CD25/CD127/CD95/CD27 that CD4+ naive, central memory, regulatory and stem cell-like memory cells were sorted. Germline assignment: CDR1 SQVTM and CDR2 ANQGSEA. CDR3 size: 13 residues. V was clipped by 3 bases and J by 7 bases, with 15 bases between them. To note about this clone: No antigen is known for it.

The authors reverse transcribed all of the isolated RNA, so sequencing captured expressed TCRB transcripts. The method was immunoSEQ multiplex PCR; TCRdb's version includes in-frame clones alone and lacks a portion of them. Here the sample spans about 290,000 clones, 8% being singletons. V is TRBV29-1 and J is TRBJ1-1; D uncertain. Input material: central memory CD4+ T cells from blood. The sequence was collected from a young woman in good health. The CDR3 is CSVEAEKNFEAFF. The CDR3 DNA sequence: TGCAGCGTTGAGGCGGAAAAGAATTTTGAAGCTTTCTTT.